This T cell receptor (beta chain) appears in the sequencing data of a study of blood T cells in healthy people across ages. The V and J ends lost 1 base and 7 bases respectively, with 7 bases between them. From germline, CDR1 is SGHVS and CDR2 FQNEAQ. The CDR3 contains 12 residues. With a J-beta primer mix and a sample-barcoded 5' primer, a second PCR ran about 7 to 12 cycles. TCRdb reanalysed the 5' RACE reads using MiXCR and keeps one entry per CDR3 protein. The table lists roughly 800,000 distinct CDR3 sequences, about 62% of them singletons, with about 20% in the top ten. The rearrangement links TRBV7-8 to TRBJ1-1; D call uncertain. This TCR came from a man under 40 in good health. Sequencing was done on a sample of blood. CDR3 sequence (DNA): TGTGCCAGCAGCTTAGGTGAGGGTGAAGCTTTCTTT. It specifies CASSLGEGEAFF.